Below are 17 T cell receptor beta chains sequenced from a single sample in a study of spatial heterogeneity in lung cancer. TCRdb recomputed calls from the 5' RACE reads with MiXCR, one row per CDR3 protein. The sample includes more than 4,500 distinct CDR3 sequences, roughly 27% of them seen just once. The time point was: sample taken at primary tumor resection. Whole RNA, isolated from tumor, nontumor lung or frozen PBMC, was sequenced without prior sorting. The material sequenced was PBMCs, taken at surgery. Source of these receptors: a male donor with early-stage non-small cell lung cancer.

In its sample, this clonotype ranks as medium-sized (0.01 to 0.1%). This chain's CDR3 is CASSGRAVANYGYTF. CDR3 coding DNA: TGTGCCAGCAGCGGGAGGGCCGTAGCTAACTATGGCTACACCTTC. V usage is TRBV3-1 and J usage is TRBJ1-2, with D unclear. The germline gives CDR1 LGHDT, CDR2 YNNKEL (reference sequence). CDR3 length: 15 residues. The V gene lost 5 bases and the J gene lost 0 bases, with 13 bases spanning the gap.

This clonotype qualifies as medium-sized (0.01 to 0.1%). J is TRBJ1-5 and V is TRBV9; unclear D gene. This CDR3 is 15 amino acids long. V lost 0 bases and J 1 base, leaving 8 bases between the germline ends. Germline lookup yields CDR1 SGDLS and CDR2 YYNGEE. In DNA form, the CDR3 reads TGTGCCAGCAGCGTAGGAGGTGCGAGCAATCAGCCCCAGCATTTT. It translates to CASSVGGASNQPQHF.

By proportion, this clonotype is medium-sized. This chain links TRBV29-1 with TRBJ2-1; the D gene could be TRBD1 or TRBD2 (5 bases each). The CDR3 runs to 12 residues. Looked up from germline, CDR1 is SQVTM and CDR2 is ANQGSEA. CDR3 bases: TGCGGGGCCTCCGGGACCGAGAATGAGCAGTTCTTC. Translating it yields CGASGTENEQFF.

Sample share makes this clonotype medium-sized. The CDR3 DNA reads as TGCAGTGCTAGAGGGACTAGCGAAACCTACGAGCAGTACTTC. Translated, it gives CSARGTSETYEQYF. The V gene is TRBV20-1, the J gene TRBJ2-7; 9 bases agree with TRBD2. The V and J ends lost 1 base and 2 bases, in that order; junction bases with no gene match: 3. From germline, CDR1 is DFQATT and CDR2 SNEGSKA (reference sequence). CDR3 length: 14 amino acids.

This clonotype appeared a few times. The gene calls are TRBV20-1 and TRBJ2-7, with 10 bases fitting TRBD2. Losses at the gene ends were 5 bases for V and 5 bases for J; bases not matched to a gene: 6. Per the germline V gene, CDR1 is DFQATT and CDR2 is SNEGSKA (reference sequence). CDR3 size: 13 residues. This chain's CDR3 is CSAAGLAKHEQYF. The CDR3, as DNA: TGCAGTGCTGCGGGACTAGCGAAACACGAGCAGTACTTC.

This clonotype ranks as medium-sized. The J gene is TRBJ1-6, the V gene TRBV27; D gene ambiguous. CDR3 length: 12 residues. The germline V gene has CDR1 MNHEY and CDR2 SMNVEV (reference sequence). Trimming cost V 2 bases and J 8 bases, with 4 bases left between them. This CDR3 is CASSLGDSPLHF. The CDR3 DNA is TGTGCCAGCAGTTTAGGGGATTCACCCCTCCACTTT.

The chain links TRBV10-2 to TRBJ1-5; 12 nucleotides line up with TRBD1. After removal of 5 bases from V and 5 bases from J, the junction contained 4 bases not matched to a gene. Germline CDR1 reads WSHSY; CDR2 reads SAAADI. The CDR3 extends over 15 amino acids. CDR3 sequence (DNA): TGCGCCAGCAGTCGGGACAGGGGGCGAGATCAGCCCCAGCATTTT. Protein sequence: CASSRDRGRDQPQHF.

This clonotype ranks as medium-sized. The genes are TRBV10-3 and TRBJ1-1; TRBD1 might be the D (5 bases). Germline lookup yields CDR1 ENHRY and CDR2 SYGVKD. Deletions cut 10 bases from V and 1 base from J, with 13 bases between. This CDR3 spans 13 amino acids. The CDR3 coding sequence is TGTGCCACCACCGGGACTCAGAACACTGAAGCTTTCTTT. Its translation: CATTGTQNTEAFF.

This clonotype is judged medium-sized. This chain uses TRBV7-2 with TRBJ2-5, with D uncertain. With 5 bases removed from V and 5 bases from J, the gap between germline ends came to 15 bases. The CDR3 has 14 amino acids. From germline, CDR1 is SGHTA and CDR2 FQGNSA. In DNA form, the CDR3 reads TGTGCCAGCAGCCCGCGTAGGGTTCGCGAGACCCAGTACTTC. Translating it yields CASSPRRVRETQYF.

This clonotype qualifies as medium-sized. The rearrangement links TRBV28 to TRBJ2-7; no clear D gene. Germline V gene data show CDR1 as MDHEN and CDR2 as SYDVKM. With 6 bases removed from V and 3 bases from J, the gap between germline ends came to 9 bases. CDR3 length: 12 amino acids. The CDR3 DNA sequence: TGTGCCAGCAGGAGCTACAGCTACGAGCAGTACTTC. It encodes CASRSYSYEQYF.

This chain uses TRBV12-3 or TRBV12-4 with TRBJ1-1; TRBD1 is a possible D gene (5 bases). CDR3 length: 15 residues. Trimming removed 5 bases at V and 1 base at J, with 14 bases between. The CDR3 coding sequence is TGTGCCAGCAGTGGGGGGACGGGAAAGAACACTGAAGCTTTCTTT. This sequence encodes CASSGGTGKNTEAFF.

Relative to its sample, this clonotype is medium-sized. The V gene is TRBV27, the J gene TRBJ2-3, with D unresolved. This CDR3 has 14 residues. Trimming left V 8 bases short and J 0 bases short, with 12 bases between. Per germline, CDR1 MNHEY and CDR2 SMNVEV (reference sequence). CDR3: CASAPTVSTDTQYF. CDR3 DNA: TGTGCCAGCGCCCCCACAGTTAGCACAGATACGCAGTATTTT.

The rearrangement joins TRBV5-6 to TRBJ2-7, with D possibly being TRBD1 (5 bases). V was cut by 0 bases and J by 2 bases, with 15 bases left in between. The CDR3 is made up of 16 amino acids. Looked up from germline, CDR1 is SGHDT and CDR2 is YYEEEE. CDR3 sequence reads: CASSLEYGWGTYEQYF. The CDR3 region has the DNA TGTGCCAGCAGCTTGGAGTATGGCTGGGGCACCTACGAGCAGTACTTC.

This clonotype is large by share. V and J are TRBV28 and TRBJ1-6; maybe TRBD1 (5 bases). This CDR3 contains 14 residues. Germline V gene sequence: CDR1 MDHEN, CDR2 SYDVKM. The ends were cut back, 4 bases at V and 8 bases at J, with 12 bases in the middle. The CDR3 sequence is CASSYRQTDSPLHF. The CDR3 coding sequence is TGTGCCAGCAGTTACCGACAGACTGATTCACCCCTCCACTTT.

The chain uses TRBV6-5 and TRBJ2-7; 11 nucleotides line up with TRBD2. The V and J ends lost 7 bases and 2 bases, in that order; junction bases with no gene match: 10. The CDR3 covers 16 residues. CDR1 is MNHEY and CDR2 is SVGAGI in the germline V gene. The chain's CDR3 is CASIAGGAGGAYEQYF. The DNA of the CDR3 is TGTGCCAGCATAGCGGGGGGGGCAGGTGGGGCCTACGAGCAGTACTTC.

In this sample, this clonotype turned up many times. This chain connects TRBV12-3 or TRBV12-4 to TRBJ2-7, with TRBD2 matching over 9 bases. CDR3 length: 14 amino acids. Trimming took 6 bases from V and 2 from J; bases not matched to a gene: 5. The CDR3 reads CASSLSGGTYEQYF. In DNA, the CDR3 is TGTGCCAGCAGCCTCAGCGGGGGGACCTACGAGCAGTACTTC.

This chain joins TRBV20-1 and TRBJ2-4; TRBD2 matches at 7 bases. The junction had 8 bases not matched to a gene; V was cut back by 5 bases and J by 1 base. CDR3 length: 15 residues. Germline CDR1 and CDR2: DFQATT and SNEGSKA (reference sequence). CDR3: CSAASGGTAKNIQYF. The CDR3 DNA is TGCAGTGCTGCTAGCGGCGGGACTGCCAAAAACATTCAGTACTTC.